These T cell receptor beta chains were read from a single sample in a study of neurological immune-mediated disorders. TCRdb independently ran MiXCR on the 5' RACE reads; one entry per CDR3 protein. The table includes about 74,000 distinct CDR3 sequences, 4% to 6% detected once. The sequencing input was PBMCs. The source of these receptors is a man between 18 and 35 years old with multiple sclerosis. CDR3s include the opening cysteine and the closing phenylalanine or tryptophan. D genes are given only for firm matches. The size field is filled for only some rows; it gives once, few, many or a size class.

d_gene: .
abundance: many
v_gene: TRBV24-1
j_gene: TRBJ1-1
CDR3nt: TGTGCCACTAGACGAGGACCCTGGAGGATTGAAGCTTTCTTT
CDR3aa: CATRRGPWRIEAFF

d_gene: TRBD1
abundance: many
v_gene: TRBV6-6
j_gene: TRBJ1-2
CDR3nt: TGTGCCAGCAGTCGGGACAGTAACTATGGCTACACCTTC
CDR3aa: CASSRDSNYGYTF

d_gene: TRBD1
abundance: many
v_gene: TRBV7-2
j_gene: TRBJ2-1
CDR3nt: TGTGCCAGCAGCTCCCGGAGTGGGACAGGGGGCAATGAGCAGTTCTTC
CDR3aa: CASSSRSGTGGNEQFF

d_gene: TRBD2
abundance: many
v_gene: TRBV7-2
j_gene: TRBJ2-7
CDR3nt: TGTGCCAGCAGCTTAGTTGGGGGACTAGCGGGACGCGAGCAGTACTTC
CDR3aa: CASSLVGGLAGREQYF

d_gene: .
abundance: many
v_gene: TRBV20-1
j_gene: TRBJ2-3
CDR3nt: TGCAGTGCTAGAGCCGACAGGCCAGATACGCAGTATTTT
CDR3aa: CSARADRPDTQYF

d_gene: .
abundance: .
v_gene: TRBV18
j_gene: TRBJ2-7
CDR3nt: TGTGCCAGCTCACCACCGAATCCCTACGAGCAGTACTTC
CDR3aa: CASSPPNPYEQYF

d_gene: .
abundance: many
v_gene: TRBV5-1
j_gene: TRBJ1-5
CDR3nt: TGCGCCAGCAGCTTGAACGGCTATCAGCCCCAGCATTTT
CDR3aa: CASSLNGYQPQHF

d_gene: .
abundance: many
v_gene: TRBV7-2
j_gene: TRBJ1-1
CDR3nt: TGTGCCAGCAGCTCCTTGGTGGACAGAAGGAACACTGAAGCTTTCTTT
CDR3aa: CASSSLVDRRNTEAFF

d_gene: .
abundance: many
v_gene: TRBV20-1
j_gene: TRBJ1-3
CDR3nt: TGCAGTGCTAGTGCAAGCGCCCATAGCTCTGGAAACACCATATATTTT
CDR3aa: CSASASAHSSGNTIYF

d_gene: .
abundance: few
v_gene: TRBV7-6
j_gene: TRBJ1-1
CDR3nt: TGTGCCAACAGCTTATTACCCCGGCAGGGATCCACTGAAGCTTTCTTT
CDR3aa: CANSLLPRQGSTEAFF

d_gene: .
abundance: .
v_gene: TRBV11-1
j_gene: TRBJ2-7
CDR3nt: TGTGCCAGCAGCATAACTCCCTACGAGCAGTACTTC
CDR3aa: CASSITPYEQYF

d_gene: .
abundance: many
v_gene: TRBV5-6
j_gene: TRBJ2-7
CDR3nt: TGTGCCAGCAGCTTAACAGGTGTCTACGAGCAGTACTTC
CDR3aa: CASSLTGVYEQYF

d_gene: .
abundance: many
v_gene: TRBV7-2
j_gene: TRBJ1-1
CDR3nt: TGTGCCAGCAGCTTAGTAAGGGGGAACACTGAAGCTTTCTTT
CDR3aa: CASSLVRGNTEAFF

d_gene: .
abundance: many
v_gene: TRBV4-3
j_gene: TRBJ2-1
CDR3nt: TGCGCCAGCAGCCAAGAATTGGGCGCTATGAATGAGCAGTTCTTC
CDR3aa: CASSQELGAMNEQFF

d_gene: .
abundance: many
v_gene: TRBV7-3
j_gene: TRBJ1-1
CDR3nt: TGTGCCAGCAGCTTAGAAGGGGGGCGAGGCACTGAAGCTTTCTTT
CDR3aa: CASSLEGGRGTEAFF

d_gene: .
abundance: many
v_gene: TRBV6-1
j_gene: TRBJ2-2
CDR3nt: TGTGCCAGCAGTGAGGGCCTCCCTACGAACACCGGGGAGCTGTTTTTT
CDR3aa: CASSEGLPTNTGELFF

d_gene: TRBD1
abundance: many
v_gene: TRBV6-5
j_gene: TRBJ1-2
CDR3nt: TGTGCCAGCAGTTACGCTCACGGGACAGGCCTATTCTACACCTTC
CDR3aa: CASSYAHGTGLFYTF

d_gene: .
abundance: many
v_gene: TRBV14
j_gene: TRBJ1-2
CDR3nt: TGTGCCAGCAGCCTAAGGGAAGGGAGAGGCGGCTACACCTTC
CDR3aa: CASSLREGRGGYTF

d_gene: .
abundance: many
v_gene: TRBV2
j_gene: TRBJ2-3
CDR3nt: TGTGCCAGCAGTGAGGCGGTTTCCTTGAGGGGTTCAGATACGCAGTATTTT
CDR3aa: CASSEAVSLRGSDTQYF

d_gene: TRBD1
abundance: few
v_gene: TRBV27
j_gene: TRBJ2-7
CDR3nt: TGTGCCAGCAGCCATCACAGGGGACGGTCTTACTACGAGCAGTACTTC
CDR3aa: CASSHHRGRSYYEQYF

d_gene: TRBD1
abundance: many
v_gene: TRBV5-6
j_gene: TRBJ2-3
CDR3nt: TGTGCCAGCAGGCGCCGGGACAGGGGCCCCGGTACGCAGTATTTT
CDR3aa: CASRRRDRGPGTQYF

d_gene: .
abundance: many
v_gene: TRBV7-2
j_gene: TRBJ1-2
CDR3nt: TGTGCCAGCAGCTTAGCGATGGGGGGGTATGGCTACACCTTC
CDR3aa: CASSLAMGGYGYTF

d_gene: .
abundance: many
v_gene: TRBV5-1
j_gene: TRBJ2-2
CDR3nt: TGCGCCAGCAGCCTACCCCGGGACAAGAACACCGGGGAGCTGTTTTTT
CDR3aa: CASSLPRDKNTGELFF

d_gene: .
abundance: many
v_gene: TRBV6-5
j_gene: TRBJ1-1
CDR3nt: TGTGCCAGCAGTCACGAATGGGGGCCTACCGGGAACACTGAAGCTTTCTTT
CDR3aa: CASSHEWGPTGNTEAFF

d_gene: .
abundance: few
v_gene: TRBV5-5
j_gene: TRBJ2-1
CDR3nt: TGTGCCAGCAGCTTAGTTATGGAGAGCTCCTACAATGAGCAGTTCTTC
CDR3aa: CASSLVMESSYNEQFF

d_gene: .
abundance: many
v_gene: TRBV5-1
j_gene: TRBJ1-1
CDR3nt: TGCGCCAGCAGCTTGGCGGCAGACCGGCCAATGAACACTGAAGCTTTCTTT
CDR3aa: CASSLAADRPMNTEAFF

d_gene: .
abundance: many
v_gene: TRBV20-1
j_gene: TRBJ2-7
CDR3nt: TGCAGTGCTAGACCTAGCGGACAGGCCGTTTACGAGCAGTACTTC
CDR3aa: CSARPSGQAVYEQYF

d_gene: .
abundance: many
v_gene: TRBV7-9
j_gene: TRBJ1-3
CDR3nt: TGTGCCAGCAGCCTTCAGAGCTCTGGAAACACCATATATTTT
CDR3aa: CASSLQSSGNTIYF

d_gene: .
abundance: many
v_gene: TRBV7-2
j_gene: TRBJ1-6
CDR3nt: TGTGCCAGCAGCTACCGGGACTTTCCAAGCCCCCTCCACTTT
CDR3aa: CASSYRDFPSPLHF

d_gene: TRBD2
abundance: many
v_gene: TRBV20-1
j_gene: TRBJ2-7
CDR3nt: TGCAGTGCCTCCGGACTAGCGATATCGGAGCAGTACTTC
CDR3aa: CSASGLAISEQYF

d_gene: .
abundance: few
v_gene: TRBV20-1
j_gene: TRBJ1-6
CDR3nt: TGCAGTGCTAGCGACCTACAAGAGGGGACCAATTCACCCCTCAACTTT
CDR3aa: CSASDLQEGTNSPLNF

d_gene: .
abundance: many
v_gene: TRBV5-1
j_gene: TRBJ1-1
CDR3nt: TGCGCCAGCAGCTTGGTTCTTGCTTGGGGGACTGAAGCTTTCTTT
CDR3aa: CASSLVLAWGTEAFF

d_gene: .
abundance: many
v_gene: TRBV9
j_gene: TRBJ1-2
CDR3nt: TGTGCCAGCAGCGGGCGGACCGGTGGCTACACCTTC
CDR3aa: CASSGRTGGYTF

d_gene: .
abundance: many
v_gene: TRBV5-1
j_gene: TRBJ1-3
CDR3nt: TGCGCCAGCAGCTTACAGTACAGCTCTGGAAAAACCATATATTTT
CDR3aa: CASSLQYSSGKTIYF

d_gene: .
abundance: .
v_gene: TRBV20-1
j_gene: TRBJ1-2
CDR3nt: TGCAGTGCTCCCGTCAGCCGATCGGCGGGCTACACCTTC
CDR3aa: CSAPVSRSAGYTF

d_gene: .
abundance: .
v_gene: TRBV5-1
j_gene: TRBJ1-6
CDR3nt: TGCGCCAGCAGCGATGGGAGAGGGCGTTCACCCCTCAACTTT
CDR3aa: CASSDGRGRSPLNF

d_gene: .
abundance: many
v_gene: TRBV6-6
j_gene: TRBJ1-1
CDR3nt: TGTGCCAGCAGTCAGACAGCATACACTGAAGCTTTCTTT
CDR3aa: CASSQTAYTEAFF

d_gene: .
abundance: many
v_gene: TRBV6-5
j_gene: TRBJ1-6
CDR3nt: TGTGCCACTCAACAGGATCTTAGTTCACCCCTCCACTTT
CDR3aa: CATQQDLSSPLHF

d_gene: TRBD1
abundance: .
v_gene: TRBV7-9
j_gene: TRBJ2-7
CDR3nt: TGTGCCAGCAGCTTAGGGCGGGACAGGGAGTACTTC
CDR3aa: CASSLGRDREYF

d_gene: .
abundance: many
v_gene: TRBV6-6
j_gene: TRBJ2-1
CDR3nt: TGTGCCGGCAAGGAGAGCCAATACAATGAGCAGTTCTTC
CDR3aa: CAGKESQYNEQFF

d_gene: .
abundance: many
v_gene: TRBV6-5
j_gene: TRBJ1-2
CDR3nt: TGTGCCAGCAGTCGGGGGTCTGGGGGCTACACCTTC
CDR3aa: CASSRGSGGYTF

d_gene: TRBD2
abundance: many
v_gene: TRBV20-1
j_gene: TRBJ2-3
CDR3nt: TGCAGTGCTGGTAAAGCGGGAGGCAGCACAGATACGCAGTATTTT
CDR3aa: CSAGKAGGSTDTQYF

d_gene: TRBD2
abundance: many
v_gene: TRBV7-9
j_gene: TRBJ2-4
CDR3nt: TGTGCCAGCAGCTTAACTACTAGCGGGGACATTCAGTACTTC
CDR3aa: CASSLTTSGDIQYF

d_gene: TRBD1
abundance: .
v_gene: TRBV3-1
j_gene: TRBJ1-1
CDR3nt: TGTGCCAGCAGCCAACACAGGGGGAGGACTGAAGCTTTCTTT
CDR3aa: CASSQHRGRTEAFF

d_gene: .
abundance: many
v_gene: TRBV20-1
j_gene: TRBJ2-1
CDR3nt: TGCAGTGGCCTTGACGGGGCCGGCAATGAGCAGTTCTTC
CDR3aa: CSGLDGAGNEQFF

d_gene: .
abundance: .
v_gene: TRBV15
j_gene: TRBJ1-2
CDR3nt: TGTGCCACCAGCAGAGATGCGGCCTCCTATGGCTACACCTTC
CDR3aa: CATSRDAASYGYTF

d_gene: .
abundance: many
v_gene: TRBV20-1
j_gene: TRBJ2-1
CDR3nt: TGCAGTGCTAGAGTGCCTAGCTCCTACAATGAGCAGTTCTTC
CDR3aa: CSARVPSSYNEQFF

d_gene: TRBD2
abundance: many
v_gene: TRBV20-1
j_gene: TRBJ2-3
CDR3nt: TGCAGTGCAGCGGGGGGGGGCACAGATACGCAGTATTTT
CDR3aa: CSAAGGGTDTQYF

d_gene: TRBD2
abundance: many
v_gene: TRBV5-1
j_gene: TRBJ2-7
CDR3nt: TGCGCCAGCAGCCCGAGGACGGCGTCTAGCGGTCGATCCTACGAGCAGTACTTC
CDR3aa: CASSPRTASSGRSYEQYF

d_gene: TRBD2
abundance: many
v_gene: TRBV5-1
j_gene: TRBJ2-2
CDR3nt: TGCGCCAGCAGCTTGGTTACCCGACGACTAGCGGGAGCCGGGGAGCTGTTTTTT
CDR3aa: CASSLVTRRLAGAGELFF